The clone carrying this T cell receptor (beta chain) was detected only a few times. Based on clinical symptoms, serum thyroxine and TRAb, thyroid ultrasound and orbital computed tomography, diagnoses were reached. The data originate from a study of T cells in Graves' hyperthyroidism and ophthalmopathy. RNA transcripts gave rise to amplified TCR beta CDR3 regions. Primed by the HTBI set, a first-round RT-PCR was run on the TCR CDR3. A single record per CDR3 protein comes from TCRdb applying MiXCR to the multiplex PCR reads. The repertoire holds about 320,000 distinct CDR3 sequences, over 15% seen once, with 33% in the top ten. The clonotype comes from a man aged 25-45 years with Graves' hyperthyroidism. The source material was blood.

In DNA form, the CDR3 reads TGTGCCAGCAGTTCCCTAGCGGGAGGAGACAATGAGCAGTTCTTC. Translation: CASSSLAGGDNEQFF. The genes are TRBV27 and TRBJ2-1, with TRBD2 matching over 11 bases. Per germline, CDR1 MNHEY and CDR2 SMNVEV (reference sequence). The CDR3 contains 15 residues. V gave up 4 bases and J gave up 5 bases; unmatched junction bases: 4.